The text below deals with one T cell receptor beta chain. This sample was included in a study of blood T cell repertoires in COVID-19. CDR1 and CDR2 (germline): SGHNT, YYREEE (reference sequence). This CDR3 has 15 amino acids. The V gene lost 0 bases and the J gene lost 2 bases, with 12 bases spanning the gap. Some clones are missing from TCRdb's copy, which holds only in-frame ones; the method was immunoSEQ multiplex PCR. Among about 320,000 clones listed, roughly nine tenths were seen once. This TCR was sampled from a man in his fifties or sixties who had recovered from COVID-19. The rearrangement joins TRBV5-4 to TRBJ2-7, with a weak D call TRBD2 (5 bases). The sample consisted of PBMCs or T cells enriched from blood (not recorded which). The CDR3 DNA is TGTGCCAGCAGCTTGGATGGAGGCACCCCCTACGAGCAGTACTTC. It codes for CASSLDGGTPYEQYF.